These 5 T cell receptor beta chains share one sample of origin, sequenced in a study of blood T cell repertoires in COVID-19. Repertoires were generated with immunoSEQ multiplex PCR, while TCRdb's copy carries only in-frame clones and drops some. The sample includes about 140,000 clones, about 80% of them seen just once. The sequenced sample consisted of PBMCs or T cells enriched from blood (not recorded which). Receptor source: a woman in her 50s who had recovered from COVID-19.

The gene calls are TRBV30 and TRBJ2-1; TRBD2 is a possible D gene (5 bases). From germline, CDR1 is GTSNPN and CDR2 SVGIG (reference sequence). V was cut by 5 bases and J by 0 bases, with 11 bases left in between. This CDR3 spans 14 amino acids. In DNA form, the CDR3 reads TGTGCCTGGCGTTATACTAGCTCCTACAATGAGCAGTTCTTC. It codes for CAWRYTSSYNEQFF.

This clone came up once. The chain links TRBV5-6 to TRBJ2-1; TRBD1 agrees at 7 bases. This CDR3 region has 16 residues. Germline loops: CDR1 SGHDT, CDR2 YYEEEE. The V segment lost 3 bases and the J segment 4 bases; nucleotides outside the gene matches: 10. CDR3 nucleotide sequence: TGTGCCAGCAGCTGGACAACAGGGGAAATGTACAATGAGCAGTTCTTC. Its translation: CASSWTTGEMYNEQFF.

This sequence joins TRBV19 and TRBJ1-1; 7 nucleotides align to TRBD1. The CDR3 has 15 amino acids. In germline, CDR1 is LNHDA, CDR2 SQIVND (reference sequence). V was pared by 6 bases and J by 5 bases, with 12 bases of the junction left unmatched. The CDR3 sequence: CASRHADGTETEAFF. The CDR3 DNA reads as TGTGCCAGTAGGCATGCCGATGGGACAGAGACTGAAGCTTTCTTT.

Only one count was recorded for this clone. The chain uses TRBV27 and TRBJ2-7, with 10 bases matching TRBD2. This CDR3 contains 14 residues. Germline V CDR1 and CDR2: MNHEY, SMNVEV (reference sequence). With V trimmed by 6 bases and J by 2 bases, 4 bases remained unmatched. The CDR3 reads CASRTSGITYEQYF. In DNA, the CDR3 is TGTGCCAGCAGAACTAGCGGGATTACCTACGAGCAGTACTTC.

The chain uses TRBV30 and TRBJ2-7, with TRBD1 identical over 10 bases. Germline lookup yields CDR1 GTSNPN and CDR2 SVGIG (reference sequence). V lost 0 bases to trimming and J lost 4 bases; unmatched junction nucleotides: 15. The CDR3 sequence is 18 residues long. The CDR3 DNA is TGTGCCTGGAGTGTAGCCCCGCACGGGACAGGGGCCTCTTACGAGCAGTACTTC. This gives the protein CAWSVAPHGTGASYEQYF.